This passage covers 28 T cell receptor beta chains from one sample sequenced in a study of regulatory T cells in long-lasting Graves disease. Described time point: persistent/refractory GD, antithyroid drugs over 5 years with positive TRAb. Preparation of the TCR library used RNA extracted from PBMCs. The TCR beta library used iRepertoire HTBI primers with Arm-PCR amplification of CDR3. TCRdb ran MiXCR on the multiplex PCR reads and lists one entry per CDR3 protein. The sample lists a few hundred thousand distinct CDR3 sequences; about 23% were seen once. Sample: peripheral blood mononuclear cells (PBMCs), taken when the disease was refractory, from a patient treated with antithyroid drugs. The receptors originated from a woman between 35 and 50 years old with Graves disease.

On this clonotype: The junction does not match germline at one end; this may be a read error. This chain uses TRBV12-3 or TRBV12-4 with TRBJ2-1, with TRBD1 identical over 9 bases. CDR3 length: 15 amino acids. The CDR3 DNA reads TGTACCAGCAGCACACCGGGACAGGGATACAATGAGCAGTTCTTC. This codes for CTSSTPGQGYNEQFF.

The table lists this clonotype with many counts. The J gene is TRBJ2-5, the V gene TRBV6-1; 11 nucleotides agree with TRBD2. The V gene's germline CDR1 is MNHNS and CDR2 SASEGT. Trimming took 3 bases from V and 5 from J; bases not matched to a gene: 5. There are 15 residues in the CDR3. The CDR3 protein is CASSDRLAGRETQYF. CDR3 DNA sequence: TGTGCCAGCAGTGACCGACTAGCGGGACGGGAGACCCAGTACTTC.

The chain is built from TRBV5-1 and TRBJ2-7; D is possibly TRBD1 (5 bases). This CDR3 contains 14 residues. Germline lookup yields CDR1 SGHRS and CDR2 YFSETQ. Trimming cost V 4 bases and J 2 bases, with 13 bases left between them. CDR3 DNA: TGCGCCAGCAGCAGACAAACAGGACCCTACGAGCAGTACTTC. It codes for CASSRQTGPYEQYF.

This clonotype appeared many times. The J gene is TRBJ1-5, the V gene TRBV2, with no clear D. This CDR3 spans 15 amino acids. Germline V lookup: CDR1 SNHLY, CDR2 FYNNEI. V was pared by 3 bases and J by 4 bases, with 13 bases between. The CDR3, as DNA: TGTGCCAGCAGTGAGTCTGGGGATTGGAATCAGCCCCAGCATTTT. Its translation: CASSESGDWNQPQHF.

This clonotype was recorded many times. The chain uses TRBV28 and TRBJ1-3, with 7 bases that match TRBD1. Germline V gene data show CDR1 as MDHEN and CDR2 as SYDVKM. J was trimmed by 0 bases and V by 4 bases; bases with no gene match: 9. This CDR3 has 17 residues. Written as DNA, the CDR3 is TGTGCCAGCAGTTCACCGGGACAGATAAGCTCTGGAAACACCATATATTTT. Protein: CASSSPGQISSGNTIYF.

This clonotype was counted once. CDR3 nucleotides: TGTGCCAGCAGTTTCACTAGCGGGAGATCTGTGTGGTACGAGCAGTACTTC. It is translated as CASSFTSGRSVWYEQYF. The chain links TRBV27 to TRBJ2-7; 11 nucleotides line up with TRBD2. Trimming took 3 bases from V and 4 from J; bases not matched to a gene: 11. The CDR3 has 17 residues. Germline CDR1 and CDR2: MNHEY and SMNVEV (reference sequence).

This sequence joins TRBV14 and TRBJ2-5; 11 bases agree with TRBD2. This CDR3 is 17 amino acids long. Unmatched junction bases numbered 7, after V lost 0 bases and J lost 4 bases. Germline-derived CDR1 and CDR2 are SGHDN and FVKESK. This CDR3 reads CASSQDLAGGYGETQYF. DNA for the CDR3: TGTGCCAGCAGCCAAGATCTAGCGGGAGGTTACGGAGAGACCCAGTACTTC.

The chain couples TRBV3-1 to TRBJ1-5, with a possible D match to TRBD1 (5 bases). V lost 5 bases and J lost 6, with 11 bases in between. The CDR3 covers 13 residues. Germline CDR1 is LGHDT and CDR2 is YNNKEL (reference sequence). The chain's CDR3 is CASSGVGGQPQHF. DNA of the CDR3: TGTGCCAGCAGCGGTGTCGGGGGTCAGCCCCAGCATTTT.

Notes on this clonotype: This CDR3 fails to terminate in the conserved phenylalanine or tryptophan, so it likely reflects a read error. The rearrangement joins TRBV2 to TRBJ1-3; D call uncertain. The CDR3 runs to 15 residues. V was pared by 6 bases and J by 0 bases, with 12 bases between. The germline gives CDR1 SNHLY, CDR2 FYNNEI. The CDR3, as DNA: TGTGCCAGCAGCTCCGCGACCGACTCTGGAAACACCATATATTCT. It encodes CASSSATDSGNTIYS.

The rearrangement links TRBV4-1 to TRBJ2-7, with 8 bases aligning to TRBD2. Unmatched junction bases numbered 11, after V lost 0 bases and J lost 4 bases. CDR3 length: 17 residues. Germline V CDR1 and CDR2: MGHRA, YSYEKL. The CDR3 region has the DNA TGCGCCAGCAGCCAAGATAGGCCGGGACTAGTGCTATACGAGCAGTACTTC. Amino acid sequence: CASSQDRPGLVLYEQYF.

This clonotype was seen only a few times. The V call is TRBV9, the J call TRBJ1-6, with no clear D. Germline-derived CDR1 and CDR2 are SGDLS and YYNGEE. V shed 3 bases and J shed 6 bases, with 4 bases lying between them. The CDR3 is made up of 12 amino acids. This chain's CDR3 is CASSASNSPLHF. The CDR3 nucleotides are TGTGCCAGCAGCGCTAGTAATTCACCCCTCCACTTT. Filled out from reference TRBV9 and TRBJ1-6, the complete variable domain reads DSGVTQTPKHLITATGQRVTLRCSPRSGDLSVYWYQQSLDQGLQFLIQYYNGEERAKGNILERFSAQQFPDLHSELNLSSLELGDSALYFCASSASNSPLHFGNGTRLTVT.

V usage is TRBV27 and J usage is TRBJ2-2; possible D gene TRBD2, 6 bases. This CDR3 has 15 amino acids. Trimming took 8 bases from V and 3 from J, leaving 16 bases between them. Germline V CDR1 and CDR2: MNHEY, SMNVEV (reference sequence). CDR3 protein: CASGRRALDTGELFF. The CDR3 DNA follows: TGTGCCAGCGGTAGGAGGGCCCTTGACACCGGGGAGCTGTTTTTT.

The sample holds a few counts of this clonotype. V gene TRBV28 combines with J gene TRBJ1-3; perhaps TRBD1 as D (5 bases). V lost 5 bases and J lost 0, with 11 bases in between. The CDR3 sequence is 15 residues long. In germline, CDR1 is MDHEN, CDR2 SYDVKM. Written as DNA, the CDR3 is TGTGCCAGCAGTATCGACAGCCTCTCTGGAAACACCATATATTTT. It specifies CASSIDSLSGNTIYF.

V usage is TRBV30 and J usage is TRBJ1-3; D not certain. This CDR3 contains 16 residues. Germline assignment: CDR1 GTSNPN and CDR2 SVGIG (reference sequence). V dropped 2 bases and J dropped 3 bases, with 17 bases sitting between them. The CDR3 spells CAWSPTTGVFGNTIYF. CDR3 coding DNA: TGTGCCTGGAGTCCAACAACCGGGGTGTTTGGAAACACCATATATTTT.

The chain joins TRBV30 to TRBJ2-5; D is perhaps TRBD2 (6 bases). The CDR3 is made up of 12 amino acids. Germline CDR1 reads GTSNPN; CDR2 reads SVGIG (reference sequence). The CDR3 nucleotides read TGTGCGGGAGGTTGGGGGAGCGAGACCCAGTACTTC. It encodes CAGGWGSETQYF.

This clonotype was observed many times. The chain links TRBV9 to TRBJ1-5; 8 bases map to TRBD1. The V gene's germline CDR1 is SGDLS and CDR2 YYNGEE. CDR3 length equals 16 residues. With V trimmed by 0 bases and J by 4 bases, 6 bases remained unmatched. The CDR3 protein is CASSVVHRGCNQPQHF. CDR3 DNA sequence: TGTGCCAGCAGCGTAGTCCACAGGGGGTGTAATCAGCCCCAGCATTTT.

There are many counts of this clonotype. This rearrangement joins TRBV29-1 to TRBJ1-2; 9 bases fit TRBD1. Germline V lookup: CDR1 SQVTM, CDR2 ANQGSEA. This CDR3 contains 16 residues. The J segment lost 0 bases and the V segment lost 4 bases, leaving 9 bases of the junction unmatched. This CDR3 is CSVGGIQGATNYGYTF. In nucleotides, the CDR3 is TGCAGCGTTGGCGGTATACAGGGGGCGACTAACTATGGCTACACCTTC.

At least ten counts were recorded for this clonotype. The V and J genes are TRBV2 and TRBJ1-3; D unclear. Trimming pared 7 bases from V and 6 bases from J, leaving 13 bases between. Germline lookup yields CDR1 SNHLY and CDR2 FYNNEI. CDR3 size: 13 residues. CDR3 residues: CASTEGVANTIYF. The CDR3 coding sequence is TGTGCCAGCACCGAGGGTGTTGCAAACACCATATATTTT.

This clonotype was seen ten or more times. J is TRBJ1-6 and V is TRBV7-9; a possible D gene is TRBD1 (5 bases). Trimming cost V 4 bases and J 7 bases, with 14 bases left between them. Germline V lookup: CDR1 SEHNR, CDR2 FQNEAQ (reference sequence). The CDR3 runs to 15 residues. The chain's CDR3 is CASSSRDGANSPLHF. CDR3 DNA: TGTGCCAGCAGCTCCCGGGACGGGGCGAATTCACCCCTCCACTTT.

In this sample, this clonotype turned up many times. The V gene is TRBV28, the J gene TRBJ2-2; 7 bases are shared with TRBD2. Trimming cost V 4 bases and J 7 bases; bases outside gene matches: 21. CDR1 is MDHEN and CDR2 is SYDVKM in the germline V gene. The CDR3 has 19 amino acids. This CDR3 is CASSYPYSGEGPHHGELFF. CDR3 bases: TGTGCCAGCAGTTACCCCTATTCCGGGGAGGGTCCCCATCACGGGGAGCTGTTTTTT.

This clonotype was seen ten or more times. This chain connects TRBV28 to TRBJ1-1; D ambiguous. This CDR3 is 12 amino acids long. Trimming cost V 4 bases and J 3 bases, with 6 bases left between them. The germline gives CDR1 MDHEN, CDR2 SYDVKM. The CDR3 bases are TGTGCCAGCAGTTGGAGTTACACTGAAGCTTTCTTT. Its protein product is CASSWSYTEAFF. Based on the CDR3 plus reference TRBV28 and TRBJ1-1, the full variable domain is DVKVTQSSRYLVKRTGEKVFLECVQDMDHENMFWYRQDPGLGLRLIYFSYDVKMKEKGDIPEGYSVSREKKERFSLILESASTNQTSMYLCASSWSYTEAFFGQGTRLTVV.

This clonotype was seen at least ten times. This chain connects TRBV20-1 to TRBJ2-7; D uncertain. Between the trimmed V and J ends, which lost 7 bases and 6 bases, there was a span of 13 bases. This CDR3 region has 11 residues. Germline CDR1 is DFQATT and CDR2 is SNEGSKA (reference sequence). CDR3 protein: CSVYRVGEQYF. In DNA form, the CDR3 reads TGCAGTGTATACAGAGTGGGCGAGCAGTACTTC.

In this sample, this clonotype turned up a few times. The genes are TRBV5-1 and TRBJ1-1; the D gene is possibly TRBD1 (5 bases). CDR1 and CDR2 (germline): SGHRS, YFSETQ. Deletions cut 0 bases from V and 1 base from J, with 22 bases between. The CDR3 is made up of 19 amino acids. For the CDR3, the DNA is TGCGCCAGCAGCTTGGCCATTTTAGGAAGGGCAGGGTCGAACACTGAAGCTTTCTTT. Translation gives CASSLAILGRAGSNTEAFF.

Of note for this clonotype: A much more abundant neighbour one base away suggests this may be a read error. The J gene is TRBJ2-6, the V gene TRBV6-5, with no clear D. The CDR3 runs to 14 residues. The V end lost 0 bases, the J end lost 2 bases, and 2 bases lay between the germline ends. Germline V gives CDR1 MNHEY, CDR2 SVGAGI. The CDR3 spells CASSYSPGANVLTF. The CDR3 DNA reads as TGTGCCAGCAGTTACTCGCCTGGGGCCAACGTCCTGACTTTC.

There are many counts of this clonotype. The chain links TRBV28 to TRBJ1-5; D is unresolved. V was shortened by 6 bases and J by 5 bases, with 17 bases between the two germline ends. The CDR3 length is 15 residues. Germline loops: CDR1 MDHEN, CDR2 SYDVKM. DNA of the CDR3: TGTGCCAGCAGCCCCCCGGGAAGAGAGTATCAGCCCCAGCATTTT. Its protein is CASSPPGREYQPQHF.

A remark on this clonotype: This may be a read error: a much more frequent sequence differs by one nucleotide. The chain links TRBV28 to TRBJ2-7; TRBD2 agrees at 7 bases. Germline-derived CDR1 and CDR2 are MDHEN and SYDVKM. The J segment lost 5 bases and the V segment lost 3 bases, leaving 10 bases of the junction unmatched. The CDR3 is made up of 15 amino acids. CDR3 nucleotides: TGTGCCAGCAGTTTCCGCGGGAGTACTCGTAACGAGCAGTACTTC. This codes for CASSFRGSTRNEQYF. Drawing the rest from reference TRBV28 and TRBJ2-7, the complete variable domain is DVKVTQSSRYLVKRTGEKVFLECVQDMDHENMFWYRQDPGLGLRLIYFSYDVKMKEKGDIPEGYSVSREKKERFSLILESASTNQTSMYLCASSFRGSTRNEQYFGPGTRLTVT.

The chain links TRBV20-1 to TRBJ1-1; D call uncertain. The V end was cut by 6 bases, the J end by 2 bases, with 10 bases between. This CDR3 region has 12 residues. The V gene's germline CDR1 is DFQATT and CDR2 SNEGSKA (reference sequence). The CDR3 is CSAAGRNTEAFF. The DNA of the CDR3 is TGCAGTGCCGCCGGGAGAAACACTGAAGCTTTCTTT.

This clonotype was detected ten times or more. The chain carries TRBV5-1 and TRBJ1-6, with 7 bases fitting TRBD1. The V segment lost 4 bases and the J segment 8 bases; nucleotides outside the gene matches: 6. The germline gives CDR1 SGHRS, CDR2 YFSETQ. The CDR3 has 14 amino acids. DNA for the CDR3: TGCGCCAGCAGCGCCGGGACAGTTGATTCACCCCTCCACTTT. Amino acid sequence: CASSAGTVDSPLHF.